Listed below are T cell receptor beta chains from one sample, sequenced in a study of T cells in Graves' hyperthyroidism and ophthalmopathy. TCRdb re-analysed the multiplex PCR reads in MiXCR, keeping a single row per CDR3 protein. The data hold 650,000 to 700,000 distinct CDR3 sequences, with around a sixth observed a single time. Sequenced material: blood. The receptors stem from a man in his fifties or sixties with Graves' hyperthyroidism. Each CDR3 is given with its conserved first and last residue. A D gene is named only where the DNA matches it firmly. Part of the rows lack a size; the others show once, few, many or a class for expanded clones.

.	many	TRBV7-8	TRBJ2-5	CASSLAPRVQETQYF	TGTGCCAGCAGCTTAGCCCCCAGGGTACAAGAGACCCAGTACTTC
TRBD1	many	TRBV7-2	TRBJ2-7	CASSWGQGAYEQYF	TGTGCCAGCAGCTGGGGACAGGGCGCCTACGAGCAGTACTTC
TRBD1	many	TRBV15	TRBJ1-4	CATSVPSTGGRWEKLFF	TGTGCCACCAGCGTTCCATCGACAGGGGGCAGGTGGGAAAAACTGTTTTTT
.	few	TRBV3-1	TRBJ1-1	CASSKMNTEAFF	TGTGCCAGCTCGAAGATGAACACTGAAGCTTTCTTT
.	.	TRBV24-1	TRBJ2-7	CATSDFRGYEQYF	TGTGCCACCAGTGATTTTCGGGGCTACGAGCAGTACTTC
TRBD1	.	TRBV20-1	TRBJ1-5	CSAHTVTGAPNNQPQHF	TGCAGTGCTCATACGGTCACAGGGGCCCCAAACAATCAGCCCCAGCATTTT
.	.	TRBV2	TRBJ1-1	CASSALRGANTEAFF	TGTGCCAGCAGTGCGTTACGGGGGGCGAACACTGAAGCTTTCTTT
.	many	TRBV10-3	TRBJ1-5	CAISEEGMKPQHF	TGTGCCATCAGTGAAGAGGGTATGAAGCCCCAGCATTTT
.	.	TRBV4-3	TRBJ1-2	CASSQEEKGGRGYTF	TGCGCCAGCAGCCAAGAAGAGAAAGGGGGACGCGGCTACACCTTC
.	.	TRBV18	TRBJ1-1	CASSLGWTEAFF	TGTGCCAGCTCCCTGGGGTGGACTGAAGCTTTCTTT
.	many	TRBV28	TRBJ1-1	CASSLTDPRGEAFF	TGTGCCAGCAGCCTAACAGATCCTAGGGGTGAAGCTTTCTTT
.	many	TRBV12-3/TRBV12-4	TRBJ2-5	CASSLRVETQYF	TGTGCCAGCAGTTTACGGGTTGAGACCCAGTACTTC
.	.	TRBV28	TRBJ2-1	CASSSYQGRLSHEQFF	TGTGCCAGCAGCTCTTACCAGGGAAGGCTATCACATGAGCAGTTCTTC
TRBD2	many	TRBV2	TRBJ2-1	CASTGTRTYNEQFF	TGTGCCAGCACTGGGACTAGAACCTACAATGAGCAGTTCTTC
.	few	TRBV5-1	TRBJ2-7	CASSLGGWGVYEQYF	TGCGCCAGCAGCTTGGGCGGCTGGGGCGTGTACGAGCAGTACTTC
TRBD2	few	TRBV12-3/TRBV12-4	TRBJ2-1	CASSLAMASGSYNEQFF	TGTGCCAGCAGTTTAGCGATGGCTAGCGGTTCCTACAATGAGCAGTTCTTC
.	few	TRBV20-1	TRBJ1-1	CSASRSTVLNTEAFF	TGCAGTGCTAGTAGAAGTACCGTTTTGAACACTGAAGCTTTCTTT
.	few	TRBV6-5	TRBJ2-7	CASSYVGQSSYEQYF	TGTGCCAGCAGTTATGTCGGGCAGAGCTCCTACGAGCAGTACTTC
.	few	TRBV3-1	TRBJ1-5	CASSQDGPHSGQPQHF	TGTGCCAGCAGCCAAGATGGGCCCCATAGCGGTCAGCCCCAGCATTTT
TRBD1	many	TRBV5-1	TRBJ1-6	CASSLNGQGVNSPLHF	TGCGCCAGCAGCTTAAATGGACAGGGGGTTAATTCACCCCTCCACTTT
.	many	TRBV19	TRBJ1-1	CASEAVGGVNTEAFF	TGTGCCAGCGAGGCCGTGGGGGGCGTGAACACTGAAGCTTTCTTT
.	few	TRBV9	TRBJ1-2	CASSVRIGDYGYTF	TGTGCCAGCAGCGTTAGAATTGGGGACTATGGCTACACCTTC
TRBD2	few	TRBV5-1	TRBJ2-1	CASSRGEGSYEQFF	TGCGCCAGCAGCCGTGGGGAGGGTAGCTATGAGCAGTTCTTC
.	many	TRBV2	TRBJ2-7	CASRGAYEQYF	TGTGCCAGCAGGGGGGCCTACGAGCAGTACTTC
TRBD1	.	TRBV20-1	TRBJ2-3	CSVAKGASTDTQYF	TGCAGTGTAGCCAAGGGGGCTAGCACAGATACGCAGTATTTT
TRBD2	few	TRBV19	TRBJ2-3	CARSSGRVLTDTQYF	TGTGCCCGCTCTAGCGGGAGGGTCCTAACAGATACGCAGTATTTT
.	many	TRBV28	TRBJ1-4	CASSPRVEKLFF	TGTGCCAGCAGTCCGCGAGTCGAAAAACTGTTTTTT
TRBD1	.	TRBV10-1	TRBJ2-2	CASSGGQGAAGELFF	TGCGCCAGCAGTGGAGGACAGGGGGCTGCCGGGGAGCTGTTTTTT
.	.	TRBV15	TRBJ2-3	CATSRDIVSTDTQYF	TGTGCCACCAGCAGAGATATTGTTAGCACAGATACGCAGTATTTT
TRBD2	many	TRBV28	TRBJ2-7	CASKGSGLSYEQYF	TGTGCCAGCAAAGGTAGCGGGCTTTCTTACGAGCAGTACTTC
.	.	TRBV4-1	TRBJ1-2	CASSHLTGRGANYGYTF	TGCGCCAGCAGCCACTTAACAGGGAGGGGAGCAAACTATGGCTACACCTTC
.	.	TRBV2	TRBJ2-1	CASSERFEQFF	TGTGCCAGCAGTGAGCGATTCGAGCAGTTCTTC
TRBD2	once	TRBV3-1	TRBJ2-3	CASSQDRLAGATQYF	TGTGCCAGCAGCCAAGATAGGCTAGCGGGAGCGACGCAGTATTTT
.	many	TRBV28	TRBJ2-3	CASSSSTAQSTDTQYF	TGTGCCAGCAGTTCCTCGACCGCGCAAAGCACAGATACGCAGTATTTT
TRBD2	many	TRBV2	TRBJ2-7	CASSEEREVSEQYF	TGTGCCAGCAGTGAAGAGCGGGAGGTATCCGAGCAGTACTTC
.	many	TRBV27	TRBJ2-2	CASSPHLGELFF	TGTGCCAGCAGTCCGCATCTCGGGGAGCTGTTTTTT
.	.	TRBV7-9	TRBJ1-1	CASSLVSRENTEAFF	TGTGCCAGCAGCTTAGTTAGTAGAGAGAACACTGAAGCTTTCTTT
TRBD1	.	TRBV2	TRBJ1-2	CASTEDRGPYGYTF	TGTGCCAGCACCGAGGACAGGGGGCCCTATGGCTACACCTTC
TRBD2	.	TRBV9	TRBJ2-3	CASSVEASGRPDTQYF	TGTGCCAGCAGCGTAGAGGCTAGCGGGAGGCCAGATACGCAGTATTTT
TRBD2	many	TRBV12-3/TRBV12-4	TRBJ2-7	CASSYGTSGGYEQYF	TGTGCCAGCAGTTACGGGACTAGCGGAGGCTACGAGCAGTACTTC
.	once	TRBV20-1	TRBJ2-7	CSARDTSKSYEQYF	TGCAGTGCTAGAGACACTTCAAAGTCCTACGAGCAGTACTTC
.	many	TRBV7-2	TRBJ2-1	CASSLEQSSYNEQFF	TGTGCCAGCAGCTTAGAACAGAGCTCCTACAATGAGCAGTTCTTC
.	many	TRBV6-5	TRBJ1-4	CASSYSLGPNNEKLFF	TGTGCCAGCAGTTACTCTTTGGGACCGAATAATGAAAAACTGTTTTTT
TRBD2	few	TRBV7-3	TRBJ2-1	CASSVLASSYNEQFF	TGTGCCAGCAGCGTACTAGCGTCCTCCTACAATGAGCAGTTCTTC
TRBD1	.	TRBV28	TRBJ2-4	CASSLSSGGEAKNIQYF	TGTGCCAGCAGCCTCTCATCAGGGGGCGAGGCCAAAAACATTCAGTACTTC
.	many	TRBV2	TRBJ1-2	CASSGDQREGYTF	TGTGCCAGCAGCGGAGACCAGAGAGAGGGCTACACCTTC
.	many	TRBV30	TRBJ1-5	CAWSVVFDQPQHF	TGTGCCTGGAGTGTGGTCTTCGATCAGCCCCAGCATTTT